Sequencing of this TCR beta chain was carried out in a study of CD8 T cells in Susac syndrome. Random hexamers were used to reverse transcribe the RNA input (about 0.45 to 1 ug). The amplification used immunoSEQ multiplex PCR on TCR beta CDR3; it spanned 54 Vbeta and 13 Jbeta. MiXCR, applied by TCRdb to the immunoSEQ multiplex PCR reads, yields one record per CDR3 protein. Seen here are 53,000 or so distinct CDR3 sequences, 90% to 95% observed once, and the top ten hold approximately 0.53%. CD8+ and CD4+ T cells from blood underwent TCR beta sequencing. Trimming removed 0 bases at V and 10 bases at J, with 10 bases between. The germline V gene has CDR1 MGHRA and CDR2 YSYEKL. This CDR3 has 12 amino acids.

Specimen: CD8+ T cells from PBMCs. V gene TRBV4-1 combines with J gene TRBJ2-7, with D perhaps TRBD2 (5 bases). This receptor was taken from a human donor in good health. The CDR3 coding sequence is TGCGCCAGCAGCCAAGATCGCGGGTTACAGTACTTC. Translated: CASSQDRGLQYF.